This is a list of T cell receptor beta chains from one sample in a study of beta chain features in type 1 diabetes. Data came from immunoSEQ multiplex PCR; TCRdb stores just in-frame clones and leaves some out. The top ten hold approximately 0.099% of the sample, which has about 620,000 clones, less than 20% seen once. The sequenced sample consisted of naive CD4+ T cells from blood. Every receptor here comes from a young man in good health. The CDR3 runs from the conserved cysteine through the conserved F or W. Each record gives: clone size, V gene, CDR3 length, D gene, J gene, CDR3 protein, CDR3 DNA. The D gene is left open where the match is weak. The listing skips clone size in some rows; elsewhere it reads once, few, many or a size class.

size: few; V: TRBV30; length: 13; D: TRBD1; J: TRBJ1-2; CDR3: CAWSVPGQGGYTF; DNA: TGTGCCTGGAGTGTACCGGGACAGGGCGGCTACACCTTC
size: NA; V: TRBV27; length: 15; D: NA; J: TRBJ2-6; CDR3: CASRESQAGANVLTF; DNA: TGTGCCAGCAGGGAGAGTCAAGCTGGGGCCAACGTCCTGACTTTC
size: few; V: TRBV9; length: 14; D: NA; J: TRBJ2-3; CDR3: CASSVRGSTDTQYF; DNA: TGTGCCAGCAGCGTACGCGGGAGCACAGATACGCAGTATTTT
size: NA; V: TRBV4-2; length: 16; D: NA; J: TRBJ2-1; CDR3: CASSLLSGDTSGEQFF; DNA: TGTGCCAGCAGCCTCCTCTCAGGGGACACGTCAGGTGAGCAGTTCTTC
size: NA; V: TRBV27; length: 14; D: NA; J: TRBJ1-4; CDR3: CASSLLGSGEKLFF; DNA: TGTGCCAGCAGTTTATTGGGGAGTGGTGAAAAACTGTTTTTT
size: NA; V: TRBV27; length: 19; D: TRBD2; J: TRBJ2-1; CDR3: CASKPFPGLAGGPANEQFF; DNA: TGTGCCAGCAAGCCTTTTCCGGGACTAGCGGGAGGGCCGGCAAATGAGCAGTTCTTC
size: NA; V: TRBV30; length: 15; D: TRBD1; J: TRBJ2-7; CDR3: CAWSVPGQGSYEQYF; DNA: TGTGCCTGGAGTGTCCCGGGACAGGGGTCCTACGAGCAGTACTTC
size: NA; V: TRBV27; length: 16; D: TRBD2; J: TRBJ2-1; CDR3: CASTGTSTSSYNEQFF; DNA: TGTGCCAGCACCGGGACTAGCACAAGCTCCTACAATGAGCAGTTCTTC
size: few; V: TRBV7-9; length: 16; D: TRBD1; J: TRBJ1-5; CDR3: CASSLGWDREDQPQHF; DNA: TGTGCCAGCAGCTTAGGGTGGGACAGGGAGGATCAGCCCCAGCATTTT
size: NA; V: TRBV7-2; length: 13; D: NA; J: TRBJ1-1; CDR3: CASSPGQNTEAFF; DNA: TGTGCCAGCAGCCCAGGACAGAACACTGAAGCTTTCTTT
size: few; V: TRBV25-1; length: 16; D: NA; J: TRBJ1-3; CDR3: CASSEYQGPGGNTIYF; DNA: TGTGCCAGCAGTGAATACCAGGGCCCTGGGGGAAACACCATATATTTT
size: few; V: TRBV15; length: 17; D: NA; J: TRBJ2-3; CDR3: CATSRGKAGTSTDTQYF; DNA: TGTGCCACCAGCAGAGGCAAAGCTGGTACTAGCACAGATACGCAGTATTTT
size: NA; V: TRBV6-5; length: 15; D: NA; J: TRBJ2-3; CDR3: CASSPSIPGADTQYF; DNA: TGTGCCAGCAGTCCCTCGATCCCGGGGGCAGATACGCAGTATTTT